A selection of T cell receptor beta chains follows, all from one sample in a study of patients and donors after allogeneic stem cell transplantation. A single record per CDR3 protein comes from TCRdb applying MiXCR to the RT-PCR reads. The sample includes about 24,000 distinct CDR3 sequences, about 30% of them seen just once. Sequencing was done on a sample of blood, either unsorted or a sorted T cell fraction (not recorded which). The receptors stem from a human donor who was either an allogeneic HSCT recipient or a stem cell or donor lymphocyte infusion donor (not recorded which). It is not recorded whose cells these are; they may come from a transplant donor. Both conserved end residues are part of each CDR3. The D gene is left open where the match is weak. Clone size, where shown, is once, few, many, or a class for clones that have expanded.

d_call: NA; clone_size: NA; j_call: TRBJ1-2; v_call: TRBV6-5; cdr3_aa: CATSVGGGGYTF; cdr3_nt: TGTGCCACTTCGGTCGGTGGAGGAGGCTACACCTTC
d_call: NA; clone_size: NA; j_call: TRBJ1-2; v_call: TRBV19; cdr3_aa: CASSGRGGYGYTF; cdr3_nt: TGTGCCAGTAGTGGCAGGGGCGGCTATGGCTACACCTTC
d_call: NA; clone_size: NA; j_call: TRBJ2-1; v_call: TRBV10-3; cdr3_aa: CAISESRDYNEQFF; cdr3_nt: TGTGCCATCAGTGAGTCCAGGGACTACAATGAGCAGTTCTTC
d_call: TRBD1; clone_size: few; j_call: TRBJ1-5; v_call: TRBV24-1; cdr3_aa: CATSTGVSNQPQHF; cdr3_nt: TGTGCCACTTCGACAGGGGTGAGCAATCAGCCCCAGCATTTT
d_call: NA; clone_size: many; j_call: TRBJ1-2; v_call: TRBV5-1; cdr3_aa: CASRTGLAQGYTF; cdr3_nt: TGCGCCAGCAGGACAGGCCTAGCGCAGGGCTACACCTTC
d_call: NA; clone_size: few; j_call: TRBJ2-3; v_call: TRBV20-1; cdr3_aa: CSGSRGAVTDTQYF; cdr3_nt: TGCAGTGGTTCCAGGGGCGCCGTAACAGATACGCAGTATTTT
d_call: NA; clone_size: NA; j_call: TRBJ2-1; v_call: TRBV7-6; cdr3_aa: CASSADLYNEQFF; cdr3_nt: TGTGCCAGCAGCGCGGACCTCTACAATGAGCAGTTCTTC
d_call: NA; clone_size: NA; j_call: TRBJ1-6; v_call: TRBV28; cdr3_aa: CASSWARGHGGSPLHF; cdr3_nt: TGTGCCAGCAGTTGGGCTCGCGGGCACGGAGGTTCACCCCTCCACTTT
d_call: NA; clone_size: NA; j_call: TRBJ1-2; v_call: TRBV5-1; cdr3_aa: CASSLHLANYGYTF; cdr3_nt: TGCGCCAGCAGCTTGCACTTAGCTAACTATGGCTACACCTTC
d_call: NA; clone_size: NA; j_call: TRBJ2-1; v_call: TRBV18; cdr3_aa: CASSPLIGATRRNEQFF; cdr3_nt: TGTGCCAGCTCCCCGCTTATCGGGGCGACGCGGAGAAATGAGCAGTTCTTC
d_call: NA; clone_size: few; j_call: TRBJ2-7; v_call: TRBV4-3; cdr3_aa: CASRRSTGDYYEQYF; cdr3_nt: TGCGCCAGCAGACGCAGTACTGGGGATTACTACGAGCAGTACTTC
d_call: NA; clone_size: medium-sized; j_call: TRBJ2-1; v_call: TRBV20-1; cdr3_aa: CSARDRVPGTYTHNEQFF; cdr3_nt: TGCAGTGCTAGAGATCGGGTACCGGGGACTTACACACACAATGAGCAGTTCTTC
d_call: NA; clone_size: many; j_call: TRBJ1-2; v_call: TRBV6-5; cdr3_aa: CASSYRRAQGGVYTF; cdr3_nt: TGTGCCAGCAGTTATCGTCGGGCACAGGGAGGAGTCTACACCTTC
d_call: NA; clone_size: NA; j_call: TRBJ1-1; v_call: TRBV18; cdr3_aa: CASSLGTPEAFF; cdr3_nt: TGTGCCAGCTCCCTTGGCACGCCTGAAGCTTTCTTT
d_call: NA; clone_size: many; j_call: TRBJ1-1; v_call: TRBV5-6; cdr3_aa: CASSLGQSFREAFF; cdr3_nt: TGTGCCAGCAGCTTGGGACAGTCTTTCAGGGAAGCTTTCTTT
d_call: TRBD1; clone_size: NA; j_call: TRBJ2-6; v_call: TRBV12-3/TRBV12-4; cdr3_aa: CASSSISGGHGANVLTF; cdr3_nt: TGTGCCAGCAGCTCTATCTCAGGGGGCCATGGGGCCAACGTCCTGACTTTC
d_call: TRBD2; clone_size: once; j_call: TRBJ2-1; v_call: TRBV28; cdr3_aa: CASRGLAGGLHEQFF; cdr3_nt: TGTGCCAGCAGGGGCCTAGCGGGGGGGCTCCATGAGCAGTTCTTC
d_call: NA; clone_size: few; j_call: TRBJ1-2; v_call: TRBV12-3/TRBV12-4; cdr3_aa: CASSFGYGYTF; cdr3_nt: TGTGCCAGCAGTTTTGGCTATGGCTACACCTTC
d_call: NA; clone_size: few; j_call: TRBJ1-1; v_call: TRBV20-1; cdr3_aa: CSATSRGKGPNTEAFF; cdr3_nt: TGCAGTGCAACTAGCAGGGGAAAAGGACCGAACACTGAAGCTTTCTTT
d_call: NA; clone_size: many; j_call: TRBJ2-5; v_call: TRBV6-5; cdr3_aa: CASSYSMTGRRQETQYF; cdr3_nt: TGTGCCAGCAGTTACTCGATGACGGGACGCCGCCAAGAGACCCAGTACTTC
d_call: TRBD1; clone_size: few; j_call: TRBJ1-5; v_call: TRBV20-1; cdr3_aa: CSARPTGRGGFNQPQHF; cdr3_nt: TGCAGTGCTAGACCGACAGGGAGAGGGGGCTTCAATCAGCCCCAGCATTTT
d_call: NA; clone_size: NA; j_call: TRBJ1-5; v_call: TRBV3-1; cdr3_aa: CASSPCRVRPCYQPQHF; cdr3_nt: TGTGCCAGCAGCCCGTGCCGAGTCCGGCCTTGTTATCAGCCCCAGCATTTT
d_call: TRBD2; clone_size: NA; j_call: TRBJ2-3; v_call: TRBV7-3; cdr3_aa: CASSLMGLAGDTQYF; cdr3_nt: TGTGCCAGCAGCTTAATGGGACTAGCCGGAGATACGCAGTATTTT
d_call: NA; clone_size: NA; j_call: TRBJ2-2; v_call: TRBV6-2/TRBV6-3; cdr3_aa: CASSWVNTGELFF; cdr3_nt: TGTGCCAGCAGTTGGGTGAACACCGGGGAGCTGTTTTTT
d_call: NA; clone_size: few; j_call: TRBJ1-6; v_call: TRBV4-3; cdr3_aa: CASSQFGRSSYNSPLHF; cdr3_nt: TGCGCCAGCAGCCAGTTTGGACGGAGCTCCTATAATTCACCCCTCCACTTT
d_call: TRBD1; clone_size: few; j_call: TRBJ1-4; v_call: TRBV20-1; cdr3_aa: CSVLLTGINEKLFF; cdr3_nt: TGCAGTGTACTGTTGACAGGGATTAATGAAAAACTGTTTTTT
d_call: NA; clone_size: NA; j_call: TRBJ2-1; v_call: TRBV9; cdr3_aa: CASSVDVGGPSLEQFF; cdr3_nt: TGTGCCAGCAGCGTAGACGTGGGGGGGCCTTCCCTTGAGCAGTTCTTC
d_call: NA; clone_size: NA; j_call: TRBJ2-3; v_call: TRBV6-1; cdr3_aa: CASNGYFSGTDTQYF; cdr3_nt: TGTGCCAGCAACGGGTATTTCTCTGGCACAGATACGCAGTATTTT
d_call: NA; clone_size: few; j_call: TRBJ1-1; v_call: TRBV7-9; cdr3_aa: CASSLVPRDNTEAFF; cdr3_nt: TGTGCCAGCAGCTTAGTCCCCAGGGATAACACTGAAGCTTTCTTT
d_call: TRBD1; clone_size: few; j_call: TRBJ2-6; v_call: TRBV12-3/TRBV12-4; cdr3_aa: CASSWGQGAGGANVLTF; cdr3_nt: TGTGCCAGCAGTTGGGGACAGGGGGCCGGTGGGGCCAACGTCCTGACTTTC
d_call: NA; clone_size: NA; j_call: TRBJ1-2; v_call: TRBV4-1; cdr3_aa: CASSHQTASNYGYTF; cdr3_nt: TGCGCCAGCAGCCATCAGACAGCCTCTAACTATGGCTACACCTTC
d_call: NA; clone_size: many; j_call: TRBJ2-2; v_call: TRBV7-9; cdr3_aa: CASSLSSSNTGELFF; cdr3_nt: TGTGCCAGCAGCTTATCCTCATCGAACACCGGGGAGCTGTTTTTT
d_call: NA; clone_size: NA; j_call: TRBJ2-5; v_call: TRBV12-3/TRBV12-4; cdr3_aa: CASTPDNPVGETQYF; cdr3_nt: TGTGCCAGCACCCCCGACAACCCTGTAGGGGAGACCCAGTACTTC
d_call: NA; clone_size: few; j_call: TRBJ1-5; v_call: TRBV28; cdr3_aa: CASRKLGRHNQPQHF; cdr3_nt: TGTGCCAGCAGGAAACTCGGACGGCACAATCAGCCCCAGCATTTT
d_call: NA; clone_size: once; j_call: TRBJ2-3; v_call: TRBV5-6; cdr3_aa: CASSLGPGLSTDTQSF; cdr3_nt: TGTGCCAGCAGCTTGGGTCCAGGGCTAAGCACAGATACGCAGTCTTTT
d_call: NA; clone_size: NA; j_call: TRBJ1-5; v_call: TRBV7-9; cdr3_aa: CASSSDTNQPQHF; cdr3_nt: TGTGCCAGCAGCTCTGACACAAATCAGCCCCAGCATTTT
d_call: TRBD2; clone_size: few; j_call: TRBJ2-1; v_call: TRBV6-5; cdr3_aa: CASTLLGRDNEQFF; cdr3_nt: TGTGCCAGCACCCTCTTAGGGAGGGACAATGAGCAGTTCTTC
d_call: NA; clone_size: few; j_call: TRBJ2-5; v_call: TRBV5-1; cdr3_aa: CASSIEGWQTQYF; cdr3_nt: TGCGCCAGCAGCATAGAGGGATGGCAGACCCAGTACTTC
d_call: TRBD1; clone_size: NA; j_call: TRBJ1-1; v_call: TRBV7-9; cdr3_aa: CASSGNRGRLEAFF; cdr3_nt: TGTGCCAGCAGCGGGAACAGGGGGAGACTTGAAGCTTTCTTT
d_call: NA; clone_size: NA; j_call: TRBJ1-4; v_call: TRBV5-4; cdr3_aa: CASSSPAAEKLFF; cdr3_nt: TGTGCCAGCAGCTCCCCCGCTGCGGAAAAACTGTTTTTT
d_call: NA; clone_size: NA; j_call: TRBJ1-2; v_call: TRBV5-6; cdr3_aa: CASSSYTWYGSYGYTF; cdr3_nt: TGTGCCAGCAGCTCCTATACCTGGTACGGGAGCTATGGCTACACCTTC
d_call: TRBD1; clone_size: few; j_call: TRBJ1-1; v_call: TRBV6-5; cdr3_aa: CASSYTWTGVGDTEAFF; cdr3_nt: TGTGCCAGCAGTTACACGTGGACAGGTGTAGGGGACACTGAAGCTTTCTTT
d_call: NA; clone_size: NA; j_call: TRBJ2-5; v_call: TRBV12-3/TRBV12-4; cdr3_aa: CASKRDRQETQYF; cdr3_nt: TGTGCCAGCAAAAGGGACCGCCAAGAGACCCAGTACTTC
d_call: NA; clone_size: few; j_call: TRBJ2-5; v_call: TRBV28; cdr3_aa: CASSSSSSGRVQETQYF; cdr3_nt: TGTGCCAGCAGTTCTTCCTCGTCAGGGCGCGTCCAAGAGACCCAGTACTTC
d_call: NA; clone_size: NA; j_call: TRBJ1-5; v_call: TRBV7-9; cdr3_aa: CASSLGGDQPQHF; cdr3_nt: TGTGCCAGCAGCTTAGGTGGGGATCAGCCCCAGCATTTT
d_call: NA; clone_size: NA; j_call: TRBJ1-2; v_call: TRBV12-3/TRBV12-4; cdr3_aa: CVSSWGYGYTF; cdr3_nt: TGTGTCAGCAGTTGGGGCTATGGCTACACCTTC
d_call: NA; clone_size: NA; j_call: TRBJ1-2; v_call: TRBV29-1; cdr3_aa: CSVEVGRRYYGYTF; cdr3_nt: TGCAGCGTTGAAGTGGGGCGACGGTACTATGGCTACACCTTC
d_call: TRBD2; clone_size: many; j_call: TRBJ2-3; v_call: TRBV9; cdr3_aa: CASSVSGVPADTQYF; cdr3_nt: TGTGCCAGCAGCGTGAGCGGGGTCCCCGCGGATACGCAGTATTTT
d_call: TRBD1; clone_size: NA; j_call: TRBJ1-1; v_call: TRBV12-3/TRBV12-4; cdr3_aa: CASSYLTGRYTEAFF; cdr3_nt: TGTGCCAGCAGTTACTTGACAGGGAGGTACACTGAAGCTTTCTTT
d_call: NA; clone_size: NA; j_call: TRBJ2-3; v_call: TRBV7-8; cdr3_aa: CASSLVKEGGGITDTQYF; cdr3_nt: TGTGCCAGCAGCTTAGTTAAGGAGGGCGGGGGCATTACAGATACGCAGTATTTT
d_call: TRBD1; clone_size: many; j_call: TRBJ1-2; v_call: TRBV2; cdr3_aa: CASPRGHGYTF; cdr3_nt: TGTGCCAGTCCGAGGGGGCATGGCTACACCTTC
d_call: NA; clone_size: many; j_call: TRBJ1-1; v_call: TRBV6-5; cdr3_aa: CASSYSGGWGNTEAFF; cdr3_nt: TGTGCCAGCAGTTACTCCGGGGGCTGGGGGAACACTGAAGCTTTCTTT
d_call: NA; clone_size: many; j_call: TRBJ1-2; v_call: TRBV5-1; cdr3_aa: CASSLAEGYGYTF; cdr3_nt: TGCGCCAGCAGCTTGGCCGAGGGGTATGGCTACACCTTC
d_call: TRBD1; clone_size: many; j_call: TRBJ1-2; v_call: TRBV27; cdr3_aa: CASSPGTGGGYGYTF; cdr3_nt: TGTGCCAGCAGTCCAGGGACAGGGGGCGGCTATGGCTACACCTTC
d_call: NA; clone_size: few; j_call: TRBJ1-6; v_call: TRBV20-1; cdr3_aa: CSVYRLSSYNSPLHF; cdr3_nt: TGCAGCGTTTACAGGCTGAGCTCCTATAATTCACCCCTCCACTTT
d_call: NA; clone_size: NA; j_call: TRBJ1-2; v_call: TRBV12-5; cdr3_aa: CASGLVLKNYGYTF; cdr3_nt: TGTGCTAGTGGTTTGGTACTCAAGAACTATGGCTACACCTTC
d_call: TRBD1; clone_size: NA; j_call: TRBJ2-3; v_call: TRBV7-9; cdr3_aa: CASSFDRGTDTQYF; cdr3_nt: TGTGCCAGCAGCTTCGACAGGGGCACAGATACGCAGTATTTT
d_call: TRBD1; clone_size: many; j_call: TRBJ1-4; v_call: TRBV20-1; cdr3_aa: CSAGTGREKLFF; cdr3_nt: TGCAGTGCTGGGACAGGTCGCGAAAAACTGTTTTTT
d_call: TRBD1; clone_size: medium-sized; j_call: TRBJ1-6; v_call: TRBV5-1; cdr3_aa: CASSLDGQGARDSPLHF; cdr3_nt: TGCGCCAGCAGCTTGGACGGACAGGGGGCTCGGGATTCACCCCTCCACTTT